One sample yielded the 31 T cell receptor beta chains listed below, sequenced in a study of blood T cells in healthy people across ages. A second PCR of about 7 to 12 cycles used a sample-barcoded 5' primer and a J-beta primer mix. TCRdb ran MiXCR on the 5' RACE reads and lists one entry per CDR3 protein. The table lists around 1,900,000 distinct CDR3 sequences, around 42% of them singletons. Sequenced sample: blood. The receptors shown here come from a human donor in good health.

The CDR3 spells CASSPSGAAYNEQFF. For the CDR3, the DNA is TGTGCCAGCAGCCCCAGCGGTGCGGCTTACAATGAGCAGTTCTTC. This chain links TRBV9 with TRBJ2-1; a weak D match, TRBD2 (5 bases). Germline V CDR1 and CDR2: SGDLS, YYNGEE. The CDR3 is 15 residues long. V was cut by 4 bases and J by 4 bases, with 15 bases left in between.

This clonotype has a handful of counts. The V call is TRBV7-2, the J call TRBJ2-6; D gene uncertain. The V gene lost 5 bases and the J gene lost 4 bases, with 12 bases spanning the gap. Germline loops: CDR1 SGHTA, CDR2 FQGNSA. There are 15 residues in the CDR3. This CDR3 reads CASSPPDPGANVLTF. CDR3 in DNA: TGTGCCAGCAGCCCACCAGATCCCGGGGCCAACGTCCTGACTTTC.

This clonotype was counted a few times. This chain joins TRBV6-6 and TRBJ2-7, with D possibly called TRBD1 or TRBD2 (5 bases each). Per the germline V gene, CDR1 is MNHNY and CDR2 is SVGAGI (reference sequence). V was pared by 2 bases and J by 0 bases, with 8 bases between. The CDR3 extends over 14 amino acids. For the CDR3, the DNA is TGTGCCAGCAGTTACCTCGGGACCTCCTACGAGCAGTACTTC. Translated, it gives CASSYLGTSYEQYF.

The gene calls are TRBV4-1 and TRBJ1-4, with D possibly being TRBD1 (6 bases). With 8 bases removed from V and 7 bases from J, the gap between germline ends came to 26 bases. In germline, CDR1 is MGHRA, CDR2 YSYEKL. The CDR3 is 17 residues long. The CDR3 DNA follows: TGCGCCAGCCGAAAAGAAGGGGGTCTGGGACGGGGTGAAAAACTGTTTTTT. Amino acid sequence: CASRKEGGLGRGEKLFF.

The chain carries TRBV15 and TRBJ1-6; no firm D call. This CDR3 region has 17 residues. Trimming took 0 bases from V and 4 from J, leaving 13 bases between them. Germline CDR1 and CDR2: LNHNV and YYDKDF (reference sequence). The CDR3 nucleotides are TGTGCCACCAGCAGAGATAGGACCGTGGGGTATAATTCACCCCTCCACTTT. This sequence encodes CATSRDRTVGYNSPLHF.

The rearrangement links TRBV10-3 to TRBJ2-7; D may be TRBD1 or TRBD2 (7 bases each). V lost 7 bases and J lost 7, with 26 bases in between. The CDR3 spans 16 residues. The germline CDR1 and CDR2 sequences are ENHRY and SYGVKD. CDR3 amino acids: CAITQGGAQRNNEQYF. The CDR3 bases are TGTGCCATCACCCAGGGGGGGGCACAAAGGAACAATGAGCAGTACTTC.

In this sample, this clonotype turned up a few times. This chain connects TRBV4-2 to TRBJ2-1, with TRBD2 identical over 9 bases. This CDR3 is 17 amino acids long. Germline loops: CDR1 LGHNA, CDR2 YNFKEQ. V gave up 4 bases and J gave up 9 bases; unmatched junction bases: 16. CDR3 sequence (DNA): TGTGCCAGCAGCCCTCAACACCCCCTAGCGGGGTACGCTGAGCAGTTCTTC. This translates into CASSPQHPLAGYAEQFF.

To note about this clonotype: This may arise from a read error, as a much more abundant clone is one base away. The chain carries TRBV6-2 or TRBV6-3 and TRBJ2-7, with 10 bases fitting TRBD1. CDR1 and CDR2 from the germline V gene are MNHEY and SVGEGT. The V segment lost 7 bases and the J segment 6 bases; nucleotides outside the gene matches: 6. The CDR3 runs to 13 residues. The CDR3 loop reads CASTRDRGSEQYF. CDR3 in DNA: TGTGCCAGCACCCGGGACAGGGGATCCGAGCAGTACTTC.

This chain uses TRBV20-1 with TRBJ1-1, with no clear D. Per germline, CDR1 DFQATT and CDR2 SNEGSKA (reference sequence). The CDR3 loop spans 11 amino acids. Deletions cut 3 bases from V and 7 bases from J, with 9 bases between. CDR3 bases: TGCAGTGCTAGCCGGGGTCTTGAAGCTTTCTTT. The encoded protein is CSASRGLEAFF.

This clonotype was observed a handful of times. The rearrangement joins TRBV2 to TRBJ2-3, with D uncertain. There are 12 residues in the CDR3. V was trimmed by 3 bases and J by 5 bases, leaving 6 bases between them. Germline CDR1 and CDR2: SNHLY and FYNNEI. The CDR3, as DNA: TGTGCCAGCAGTGAGGCCGTAGATACGCAGTATTTT. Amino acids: CASSEAVDTQYF.

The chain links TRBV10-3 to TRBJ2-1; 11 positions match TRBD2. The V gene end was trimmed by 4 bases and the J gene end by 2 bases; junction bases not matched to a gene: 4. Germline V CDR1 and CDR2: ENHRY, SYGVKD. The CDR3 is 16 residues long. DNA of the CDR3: TGTGCCATCAGTGGTACTAGCGGGGGACCCTACAATGAGCAGTTCTTC. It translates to CAISGTSGGPYNEQFF.

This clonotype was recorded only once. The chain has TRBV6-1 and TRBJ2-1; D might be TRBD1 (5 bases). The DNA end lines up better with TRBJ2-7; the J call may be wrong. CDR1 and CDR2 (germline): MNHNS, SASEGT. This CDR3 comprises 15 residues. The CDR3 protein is CASSRAQGSYNEQYF. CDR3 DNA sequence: TGTGCCAGCAGTCGAGCGCAGGGATCCTACAATGAGCAGTACTTC.

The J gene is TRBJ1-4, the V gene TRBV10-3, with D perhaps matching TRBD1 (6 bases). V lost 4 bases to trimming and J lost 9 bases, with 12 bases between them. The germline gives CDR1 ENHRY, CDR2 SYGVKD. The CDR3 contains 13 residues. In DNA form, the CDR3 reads TGTGCCATCAGTGCGGGACAAATGAAAAAACTGTTTTTT. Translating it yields CAISAGQMKKLFF.

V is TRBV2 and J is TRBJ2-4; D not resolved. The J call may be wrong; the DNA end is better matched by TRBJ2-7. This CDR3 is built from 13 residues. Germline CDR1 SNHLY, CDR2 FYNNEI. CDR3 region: CASRWTERYEQYF. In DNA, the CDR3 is TGTGCCAGCAGATGGACGGAGCGCTACGAGCAGTACTTC.

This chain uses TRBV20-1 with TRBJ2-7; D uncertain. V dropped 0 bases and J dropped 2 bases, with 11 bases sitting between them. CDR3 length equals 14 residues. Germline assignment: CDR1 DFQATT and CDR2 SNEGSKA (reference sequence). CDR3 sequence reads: CSARDFGPTYEQYF. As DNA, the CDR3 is TGCAGTGCTAGAGATTTTGGGCCGACCTACGAGCAGTACTTC.

CDR3 sequence: CASSWSSSNEQFF. The CDR3 nucleotides are TGCGCCAGCAGCTGGAGTTCGAGTAATGAGCAGTTCTTC. The chain has TRBV5-1 and TRBJ2-1; D is unclear. The CDR3 runs to 13 residues. V was trimmed by 3 bases and J by 7 bases, leaving 11 bases between them. CDR1 is SGHRS, CDR2 YFSETQ, per germline.

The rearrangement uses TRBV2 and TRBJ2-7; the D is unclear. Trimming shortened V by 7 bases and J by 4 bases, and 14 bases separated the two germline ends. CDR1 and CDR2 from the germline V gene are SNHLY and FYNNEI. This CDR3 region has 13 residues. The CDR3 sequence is CASKNRGRYEQYF. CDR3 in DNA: TGTGCCAGCAAGAACAGAGGTCGATACGAGCAGTACTTC. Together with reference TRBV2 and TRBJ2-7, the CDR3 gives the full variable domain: EPEVTQTPSHQVTQMGQEVILRCVPISNHLYFYWYRQILGQKVEFLVSFYNNEISEKSEIFDDQFSVERPDGSNFTLKIRSTKLEDSAMYFCASKNRGRYEQYFGPGTRLTVT.

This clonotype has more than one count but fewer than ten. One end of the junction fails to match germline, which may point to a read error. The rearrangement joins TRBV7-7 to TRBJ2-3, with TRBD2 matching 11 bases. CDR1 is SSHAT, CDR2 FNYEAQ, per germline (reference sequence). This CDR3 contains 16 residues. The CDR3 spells CASSSNSGGATDTQYF. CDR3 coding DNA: TGTGCTAGCAGCTCCAATAGCGGGGGGGCAACAGATACGCAGTATTTT.

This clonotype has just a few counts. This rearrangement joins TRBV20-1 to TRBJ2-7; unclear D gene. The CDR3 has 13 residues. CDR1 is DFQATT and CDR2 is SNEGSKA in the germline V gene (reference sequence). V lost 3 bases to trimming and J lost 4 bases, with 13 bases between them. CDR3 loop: CSASPRKKYEQYF. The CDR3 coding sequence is TGCAGTGCTAGTCCCAGGAAGAAATACGAGCAGTACTTC.

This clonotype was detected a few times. The CDR3 nucleotides read TGTGCCAGCAGGAGGGACAGCCAATACGAGCAGTACTTC. Its protein product is CASRRDSQYEQYF. The chain employs TRBV6-2 or TRBV6-3 and TRBJ2-7; 7 nucleotides line up with TRBD1. The CDR3 is 13 residues long. V lost 6 bases to trimming and J lost 4 bases; unmatched junction nucleotides: 6. Germline CDR1 is MNHEY and CDR2 is SVGEGT.

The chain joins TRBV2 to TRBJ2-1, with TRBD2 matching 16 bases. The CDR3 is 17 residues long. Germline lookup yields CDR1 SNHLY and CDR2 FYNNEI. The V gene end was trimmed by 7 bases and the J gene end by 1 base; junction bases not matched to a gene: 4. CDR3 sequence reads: CASTGTSGGVSYNEQFF. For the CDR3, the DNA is TGTGCCAGCACCGGGACTAGCGGGGGGGTTTCCTACAATGAGCAGTTCTTC.

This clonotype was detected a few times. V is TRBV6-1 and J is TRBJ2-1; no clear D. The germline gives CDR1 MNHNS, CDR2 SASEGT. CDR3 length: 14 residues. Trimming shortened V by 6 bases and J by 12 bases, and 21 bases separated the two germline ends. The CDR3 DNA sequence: TGTGCCAGCAGCCAGAACAGTCCGCCTTCCAGGCAGTTCTTC. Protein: CASSQNSPPSRQFF.

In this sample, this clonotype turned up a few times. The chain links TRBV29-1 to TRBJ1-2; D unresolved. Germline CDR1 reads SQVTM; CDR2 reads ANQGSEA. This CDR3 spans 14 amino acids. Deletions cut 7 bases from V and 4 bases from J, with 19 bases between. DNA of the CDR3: TGCAGCGCCCAAAGTCGGCGGGCCTCCTATGGCTACACCTTC. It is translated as CSAQSRRASYGYTF.

This CDR3 is CSVYRAGETQYF. The CDR3 DNA sequence: TGCAGCGTCTACAGGGCCGGGGAGACCCAGTACTTC. This rearrangement joins TRBV29-1 to TRBJ2-5; D is perhaps TRBD1 (6 bases). The germline CDR1 and CDR2 sequences are SQVTM and ANQGSEA. V was shortened by 6 bases and J by 5 bases, with 13 bases between the two germline ends. The CDR3 totals 12 residues.

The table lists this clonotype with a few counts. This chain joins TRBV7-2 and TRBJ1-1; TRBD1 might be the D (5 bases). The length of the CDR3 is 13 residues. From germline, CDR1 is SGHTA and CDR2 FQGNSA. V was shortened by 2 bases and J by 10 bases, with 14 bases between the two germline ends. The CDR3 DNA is TGTGCCAGCAGCTTACCGGGGGAGCGGGCAGCTTTCTTT. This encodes CASSLPGERAAFF. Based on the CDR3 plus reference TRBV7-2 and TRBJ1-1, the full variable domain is GAGVSQSPSNKVTEKGKDVELRCDPISGHTALYWYRQSLGQGLEFLIYFQGNSAPDKSGLPSDRFSAERTGGSVSTLTIQRTQQEDSAVYLCASSLPGERAAFFGQGTRLTVV.

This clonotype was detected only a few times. CDR3 bases: TGTGCCAGCAGCTCAATATACAGTTTCGGAGAGACCCAGTTCTTC. As protein: CASSSIYSFGETQFF. The rearrangement links TRBV5-8 to TRBJ2-1; D is ambiguous. Trimming cost V 3 bases and J 13 bases, with 23 bases left between them. CDR3 length equals 15 residues. CDR1 SGHTS and CDR2 YDEGEE come from the germline V gene.

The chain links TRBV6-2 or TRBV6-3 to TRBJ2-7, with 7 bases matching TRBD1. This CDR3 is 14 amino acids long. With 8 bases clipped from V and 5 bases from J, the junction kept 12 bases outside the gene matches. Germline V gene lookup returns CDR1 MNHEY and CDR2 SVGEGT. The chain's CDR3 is CASRRTGSENEQYF. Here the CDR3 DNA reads TGTGCCAGCCGACGGACAGGTTCTGAGAACGAGCAGTACTTC.

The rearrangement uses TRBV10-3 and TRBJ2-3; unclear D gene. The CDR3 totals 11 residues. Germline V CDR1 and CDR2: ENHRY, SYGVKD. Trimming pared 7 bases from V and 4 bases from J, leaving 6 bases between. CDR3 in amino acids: CAITEADTQYF. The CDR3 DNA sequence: TGTGCCATCACAGAGGCAGATACGCAGTATTTT.

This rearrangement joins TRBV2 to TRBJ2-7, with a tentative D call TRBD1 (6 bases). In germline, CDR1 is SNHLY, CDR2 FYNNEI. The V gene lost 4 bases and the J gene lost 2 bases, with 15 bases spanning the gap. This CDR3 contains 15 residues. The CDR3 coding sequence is TGTGCCAGCAGTGTGTATCGGGACACGGCCTACGAGCAGTACTTC. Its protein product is CASSVYRDTAYEQYF.

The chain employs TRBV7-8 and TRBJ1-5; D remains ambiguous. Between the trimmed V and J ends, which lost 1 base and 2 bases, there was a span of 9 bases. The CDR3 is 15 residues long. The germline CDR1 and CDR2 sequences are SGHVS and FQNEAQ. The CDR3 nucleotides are TGTGCCAGCAGCTTAGGTCGAAGGGGCAATCAGCCCCAGCATTTT. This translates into CASSLGRRGNQPQHF.

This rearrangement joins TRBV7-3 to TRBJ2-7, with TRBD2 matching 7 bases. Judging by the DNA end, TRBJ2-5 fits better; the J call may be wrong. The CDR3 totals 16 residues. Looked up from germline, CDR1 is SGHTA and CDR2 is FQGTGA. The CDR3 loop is CASSDQISGGTETQYF. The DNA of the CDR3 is TGTGCCAGCAGCGATCAAATCTCGGGGGGAACAGAGACCCAGTACTTC.